The sequence of this T cell receptor beta chain was determined in a study of T cells in Graves' hyperthyroidism and ophthalmopathy. General study results and limits: Model output signaled ophthalmopathy a median around 6.9 months ahead of onset.

Template material for amplifying TCR beta CDR3 regions consisted of RNA transcripts. When the TCR CDR3 underwent first-round RT-PCR, the HTBI primer set was used. A single record per CDR3 protein comes from TCRdb applying MiXCR to the multiplex PCR reads. The sample includes over 150,000 distinct CDR3 sequences, about a sixth seen only once; the top ten take 53%. On this clonotype: Its antigen remains unknown.

V was pared by 5 bases and J by 10 bases, with 14 bases of the junction left unmatched. The length of the CDR3 is 15 residues. CDR1 and CDR2 from the germline V gene are MDHEN and SYDVKM. This sequence was found in a woman in her forties or fifties with Graves' hyperthyroidism. The source material was blood. The rearrangement joins TRBV28 to TRBJ2-1; TRBD2 matches 7 bases. CDR3 coding DNA: TGTGCCAGCAGTCCGGCAGGTGCGGGAGAACACGAGCAGTTCTTC. This translates into CASSPAGAGEHEQFF.